This T cell receptor beta chain originates from a study of blood T cell repertoires in COVID-19. Study information: COVID-19 samples, acute and convalescent, were from the United States, Italy and Spain. Nucleic acid was either cDNA or gDNA, and it came from T cells, B-cell-depleted T cells, or PBMCs.

The CDR3 has 13 amino acids. Germline CDR1 is KGHSH and CDR2 is LQKENI. Deletions cut 4 bases from V and 3 bases from J, with 9 bases between. Per the authors' pipeline: Scientists estimated how many nucleated cells there were by amplifying reference gene primers. Repertoires were generated with immunoSEQ multiplex PCR, while TCRdb's copy carries only in-frame clones and drops some. V and J calls plus clone size are reproduced from that table; the DNA served to infer D and trimming. The sample contains around 300,000 clones, over 75% of which appear only once. The V call is TRBV18, the J call TRBJ2-5, with D tentatively TRBD2 (7 bases). The clonotype was recovered from a young man with active or convalescent COVID-19. Sequences were obtained from peripheral blood. CDR3 loop: CASSRGGEETQYF. CDR3 coding DNA: TGTGCCAGCTCACGGGGGGGCGAAGAGACCCAGTACTTC.